This T cell receptor (beta chain) was sequenced for a study of blood T cell repertoires in COVID-19. The overall study: Italy, Spain and the United States were the sources of the convalescent and acute COVID-19 samples. The cDNA or gDNA used as material had been derived from T cells, B-cell-depleted T cells, or PBMCs.

Participant reports of clinical history set cohort assignment. Assay used: immunoSEQ multiplex PCR; TCRdb lists only in-frame clones, some missing. The table shows 250,000 to 350,000 clones, with around 85% occurring only once. The material sequenced was PBMCs or T cells enriched from blood (not recorded which). The origin of this receptor is a woman aged 25 to 39 who had recovered from COVID-19.

The CDR3, as DNA: TGTGCCTCATGCGGCCCATCGACAGGGAGAAACTACTACGAGCAGTACTTC. Translation: CASCGPSTGRNYYEQYF. The V call is TRBV28, the J call TRBJ2-7, with 7 bases matching TRBD1. The germline CDR1 and CDR2 sequences are MDHEN and SYDVKM. V shed 11 bases, J shed 3 bases, and the junction held 22 bases outside the gene matches. The CDR3 sequence is 17 residues long.